The entry below gives a single T cell receptor beta chain sequence along with its context. What it recognizes is unknown. Other DNA variants within this sample encode the same CDR3. This specimen belongs to a study of shared clonotypes between healthy human individuals. The overall study: CD4 naive and memory got three plates each, CD8 naive two, CD8 memory one. General observations from the study: Around 5% was the fraction of naive CD4 clonotypes found shared across several donors.

The V and J ends lost 4 bases and 2 bases respectively, with 11 bases between them. Per germline, CDR1 MNHEY and CDR2 SMNVEV (reference sequence). The CDR3 runs 14 residues. It was at deep level that the assay was run. Original processing notes: ImmunoSEQ only sent back junction sequences with no quality scores, so filtering was done differently. Some clones are missing from TCRdb's copy, which holds only in-frame ones; the method was immunoSEQ multiplex PCR. D and trimming were read from the DNA, whereas the V and J calls and clone size are those reported in that table. Here the sample spans about 640,000 clones, 60% to 80% being singletons.

This chain connects TRBV27 to TRBJ1-2; D is perhaps TRBD1 (6 bases). The clonotype was recovered from a woman in her 30s in good health. The specimen was memory CD4+ T cells sorted from blood. Subset in this sample: CD45RA-negative fraction. The CDR3 spells CASSSGGQNYGYTF. In nucleotides, the CDR3 is TGTGCCAGCAGTTCCGGGGGCCAGAACTATGGCTACACCTTC.